This paragraph reports one T cell receptor (beta chain). The CDR3 is 12 residues long. Extraction yielded at least 6 micrograms of total RNA per sample. Sample-barcoded 5' priming and a J-beta primer mix drove a second PCR of 7 to 11 cycles. Via MiXCR, TCRdb re-called the 5' RACE reads, giving one row per CDR3 protein. The data show about 1.5 million distinct CDR3 sequences, with approximately 39% seen just once and around 4% held by the top ten. The data are from a study of blood T cells in healthy people across ages. This rearrangement joins TRBV21-1 to TRBJ2-1; the table gives TRBD2 as D, unverified against the DNA. TRBV21-1 is a pseudogene segment. The sample comprised blood. This clonotype was sampled from a woman aged 18-29 years in good health. The CDR3 region is CASRPEGNEQFF. The CDR3 nucleotides are TGTGCCAGCAGGCCAGAGGGTAATGAGCAGTTCTTC.